This TCR beta chain comes out of a study of somatic mutations in cytotoxic T cells in rheumatoid arthritis. Libraries were prepared by immunoSEQ multiplex PCR; TCRdb keeps only in-frame clonotypes and omits some of them. The table lists 15,000 or so clones, more than 75% of them singletons. This clone was detected a few times. The V and J ends lost 6 bases and 4 bases respectively, with 24 bases between them. The CDR3 spans 17 residues. The germline gives CDR1 LGHNA, CDR2 YSLEER. The sequence was collected from an adult with rheumatoid arthritis. Sequencing was done on a sample of CD8+ T cells sorted from blood. This rearrangement joins TRBV4-3 to TRBJ1-1, with D perhaps matching TRBD1 (5 bases). The DNA for the CDR3 is TGCGCCAGCAGTGACCAGAGTTGGGGGGATGAGGGCACTGAAGCTTTCTTT. It translates to CASSDQSWGDEGTEAFF.